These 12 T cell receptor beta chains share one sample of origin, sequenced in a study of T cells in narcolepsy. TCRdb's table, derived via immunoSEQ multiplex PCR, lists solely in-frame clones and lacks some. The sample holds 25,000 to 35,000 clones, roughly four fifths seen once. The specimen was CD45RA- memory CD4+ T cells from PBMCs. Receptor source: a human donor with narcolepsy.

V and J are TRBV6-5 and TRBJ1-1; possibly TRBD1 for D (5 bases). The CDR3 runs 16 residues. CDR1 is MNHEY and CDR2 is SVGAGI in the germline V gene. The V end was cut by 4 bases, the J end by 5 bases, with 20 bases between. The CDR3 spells CASSSGRVGPETEAFF. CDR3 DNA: TGTGCCAGCAGTTCGGGGAGAGTGGGGCCGGAAACTGAAGCTTTCTTT.

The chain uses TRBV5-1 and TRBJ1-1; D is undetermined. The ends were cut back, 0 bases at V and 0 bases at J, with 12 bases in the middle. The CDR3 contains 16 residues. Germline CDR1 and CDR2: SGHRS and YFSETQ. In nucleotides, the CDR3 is TGCGCCAGCAGCTTGGGGGTACTGACCTTGAACACTGAAGCTTTCTTT. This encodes CASSLGVLTLNTEAFF.

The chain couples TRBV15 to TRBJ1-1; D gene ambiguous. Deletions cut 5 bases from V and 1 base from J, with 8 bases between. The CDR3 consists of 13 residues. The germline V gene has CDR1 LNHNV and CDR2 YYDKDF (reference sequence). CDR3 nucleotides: TGTGCCACCAGCCGGGTTGGGAACACTGAAGCTTTCTTT. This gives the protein CATSRVGNTEAFF.

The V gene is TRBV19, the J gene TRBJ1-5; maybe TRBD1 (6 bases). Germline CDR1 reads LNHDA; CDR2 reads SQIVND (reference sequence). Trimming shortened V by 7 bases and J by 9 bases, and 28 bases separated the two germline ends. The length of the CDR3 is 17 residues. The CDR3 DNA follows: TGTGCCAGTACGGATCGAATAAGCCAGGGAAGGGGGAGGCCCCAGCATTTT. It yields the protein CASTDRISQGRGRPQHF. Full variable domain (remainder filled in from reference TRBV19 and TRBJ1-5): DGGITQSPKYLFRKEGQNVTLSCEQNLNHDAMYWYRQDPGQGLRLIYYSQIVNDFQKGDIAEGYSVSREKKESFPLTVTSAQKNPTAFYLCASTDRISQGRGRPQHFGDGTRLSIL.

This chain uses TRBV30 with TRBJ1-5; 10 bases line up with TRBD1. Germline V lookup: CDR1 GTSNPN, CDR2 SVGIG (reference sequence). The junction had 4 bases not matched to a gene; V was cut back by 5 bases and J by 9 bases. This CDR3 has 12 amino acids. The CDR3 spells CAWGTGVGPQHF. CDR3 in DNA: TGTGCCTGGGGGACAGGGGTGGGGCCCCAGCATTTT.

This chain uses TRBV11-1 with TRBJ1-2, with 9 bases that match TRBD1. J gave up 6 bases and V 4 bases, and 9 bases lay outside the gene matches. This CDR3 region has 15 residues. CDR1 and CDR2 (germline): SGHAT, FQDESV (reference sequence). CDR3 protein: CASSSRDRVSDGYTF. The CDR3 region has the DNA TGTGCCAGCAGCTCCCGGGACAGGGTATCCGATGGCTACACCTTC.

DNA of the CDR3: TGTGCCAGCAGTTCATCCGGGACTACAAACAATGAGCAGTTCTTC. Translated, it gives CASSSSGTTNNEQFF. This sequence joins TRBV28 and TRBJ2-1; 7 bases agree with TRBD2. The length of the CDR3 is 15 residues. V lost 4 bases to trimming and J lost 5 bases; unmatched junction nucleotides: 8. CDR1 is MDHEN and CDR2 is SYDVKM in the germline V gene.

The CDR3 DNA follows: TGTGCCAGCAGCCTCCGACAGGGGGGTGGGACTGAAGCTTTCTTT. As protein: CASSLRQGGGTEAFF. The chain has TRBV11-2 and TRBJ1-1; TRBD1 matches 9 bases. The V segment lost 5 bases and the J segment 5 bases; nucleotides outside the gene matches: 9. The CDR3 runs to 15 residues. CDR1 and CDR2 (germline): SGHAT, FQNNGV.

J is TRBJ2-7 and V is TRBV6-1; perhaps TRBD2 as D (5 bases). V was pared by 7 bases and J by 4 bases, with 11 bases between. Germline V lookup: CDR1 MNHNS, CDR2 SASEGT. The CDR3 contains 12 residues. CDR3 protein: CASTLEGYEQYF. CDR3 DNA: TGTGCCAGCACCTTAGAGGGTTACGAGCAGTACTTC.

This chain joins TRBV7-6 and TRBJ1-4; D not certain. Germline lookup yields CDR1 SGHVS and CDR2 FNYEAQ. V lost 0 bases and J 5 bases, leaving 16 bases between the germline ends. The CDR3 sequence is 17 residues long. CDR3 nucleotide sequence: TGTGCCAGCAGCTTAGCTGTGTCGAGGACCACCAATGAAAAACTGTTTTTT. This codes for CASSLAVSRTTNEKLFF. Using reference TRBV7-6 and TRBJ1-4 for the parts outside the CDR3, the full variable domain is GAGVSQSPRYKVTKRGQDVALRCDPISGHVSLYWYRQALGQGPEFLTYFNYEAQQDKSGLPNDRFSAERPEGSISTLTIQRTEQRDSAMYRCASSLAVSRTTNEKLFFGSGTQLSVL.

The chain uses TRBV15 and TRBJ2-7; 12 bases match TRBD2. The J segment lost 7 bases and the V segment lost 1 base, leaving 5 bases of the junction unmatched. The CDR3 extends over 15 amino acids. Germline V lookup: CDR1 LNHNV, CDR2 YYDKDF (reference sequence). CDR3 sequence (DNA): TGTGCCACCAGCAGAGGGCTAGCGGGGGGGACGGAGCAGTACTTC. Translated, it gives CATSRGLAGGTEQYF.

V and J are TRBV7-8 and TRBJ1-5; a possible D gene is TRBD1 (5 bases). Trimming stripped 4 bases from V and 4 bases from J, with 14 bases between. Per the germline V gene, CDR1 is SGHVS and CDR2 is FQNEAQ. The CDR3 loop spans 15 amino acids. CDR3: CASSSQGRGNQPQHF. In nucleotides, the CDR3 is TGTGCCAGCAGCTCCCAGGGTCGTGGGAATCAGCCCCAGCATTTT.